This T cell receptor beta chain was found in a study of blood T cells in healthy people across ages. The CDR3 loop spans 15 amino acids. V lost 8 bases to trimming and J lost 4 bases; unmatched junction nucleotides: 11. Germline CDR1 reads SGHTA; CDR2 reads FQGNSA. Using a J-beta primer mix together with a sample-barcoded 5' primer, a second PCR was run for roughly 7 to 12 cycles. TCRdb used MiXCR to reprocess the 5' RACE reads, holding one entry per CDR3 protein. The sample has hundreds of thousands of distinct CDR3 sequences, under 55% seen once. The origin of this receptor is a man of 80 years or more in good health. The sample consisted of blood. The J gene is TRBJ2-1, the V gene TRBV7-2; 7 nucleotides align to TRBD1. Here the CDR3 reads CASCQRTGDYNEQFF. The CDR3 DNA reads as TGTGCCAGCTGCCAGAGGACAGGCGATTACAATGAGCAGTTCTTC.